These 14 T cell receptor beta chains share one sample of origin, sequenced in a study of cytomegalovirus exposure and HLA in healthy donors. In the PCR, 60 Vbeta and 13 Jbeta primers were used. Assay: immunoSEQ multiplex PCR; the TCRdb copy retains only in-frame clones and omits some. The sample comprises around 71,000 clones, around 66% of which are singletons, and about 15% rests with the top ten. The sequenced sample consisted of PBMCs. These receptors were taken from a male donor in good health and CMV-seropositive.

J is TRBJ2-5 and V is TRBV5-1; a weak D match, TRBD2 (6 bases). V lost 3 bases, J lost 3 bases, and 12 bases lay in between. CDR1 SGHRS and CDR2 YFSETQ come from the germline V gene. CDR3 length equals 14 residues. The CDR3 bases are TGCGCCAGCAGCTCAGGTGGCGGGGAAGAGACCCAGTACTTC. Its translation is CASSSGGGEETQYF.

The V and J genes are TRBV30 and TRBJ1-6; unclear D gene. The germline V gene has CDR1 GTSNPN and CDR2 SVGIG (reference sequence). V lost 3 bases and J 2 bases, leaving 11 bases between the germline ends. The CDR3 contains 15 residues. The CDR3 protein is CAWRAGSTYNSPLHF. The CDR3 coding sequence is TGTGCCTGGAGGGCAGGTTCGACCTATAATTCACCCCTCCACTTT.

Here the CDR3 DNA reads TGTGCCAGCAGCTTACGGGCGGGTCGGAACGAGGGCGAGCAGTACTTC. This codes for CASSLRAGRNEGEQYF. The rearrangement joins TRBV7-9 to TRBJ2-7; D possibly corresponds to TRBD2 (5 bases). CDR1 SEHNR and CDR2 FQNEAQ come from the germline V gene (reference sequence). The CDR3 totals 16 residues. V shed 2 bases and J shed 6 bases, with 20 bases lying between them.

This chain joins TRBV4-1 and TRBJ2-2; D remains unclear. Deletions cut 4 bases from V and 1 base from J, with 7 bases between. Germline V gives CDR1 MGHRA, CDR2 YSYEKL. The CDR3 contains 14 residues. In nucleotides, the CDR3 is TGCGCCAGCAGCCCCCCGCGGAACACCGGGGAGCTGTTTTTT. Its protein product is CASSPPRNTGELFF.

This chain joins TRBV7-9 and TRBJ2-2, with a possible D match to TRBD1 (6 bases). The germline gives CDR1 SEHNR, CDR2 FQNEAQ (reference sequence). CDR3 length equals 12 residues. CDR3 coding DNA: TGTTCCCCTACAGGGAACGACGGGGAGCTGTTTTTT. This encodes CSPTGNDGELFF.

The gene calls are TRBV5-1 and TRBJ2-7, with 11 positions matching TRBD2. The CDR3 runs 14 residues. The V gene's germline CDR1 is SGHRS and CDR2 YFSETQ. V was clipped by 4 bases and J by 3 bases; unmatched bases: 3. The CDR3 nucleotides are TGCGCCAGCAGCGCCGGGACTAGCGGCTACGAGCAGTACTTC. It translates to CASSAGTSGYEQYF. Supplemented by reference TRBV5-1 and TRBJ2-7, the full variable domain reads KAGVTQTPRYLIKTRGQQVTLSCSPISGHRSVSWYQQTPGQGLQFLFEYFSETQRNKGNFPGRFSGRQFSNSRSEMNVSTLELGDSALYLCASSAGTSGYEQYFGPGTRLTVT.

This clone has a handful of counts. This rearrangement joins TRBV29-1 to TRBJ1-1; 7 positions agree with TRBD1. V was pared by 0 bases and J by 12 bases, with 16 bases of the junction left unmatched. CDR1 and CDR2 from the germline V gene are SQVTM and ANQGSEA. The CDR3 totals 15 residues. This CDR3 reads CSVEEFSGGWGISFF. The CDR3 nucleotides read TGCAGCGTTGAAGAATTCTCAGGGGGATGGGGTATATCTTTCTTT.

The J gene is TRBJ2-2, the V gene TRBV10-3, with 10 bases identical to TRBD1. The CDR3 consists of 18 residues. After removal of 0 bases from V and 4 bases from J, the junction contained 8 bases not matched to a gene. The germline V gene has CDR1 ENHRY and CDR2 SYGVKD. CDR3 protein: CAISESTQGQGGTGELFF. The CDR3 DNA reads as TGTGCCATCAGTGAGTCGACTCAAGGACAGGGGGGCACCGGGGAGCTGTTTTTT.

This clone was detected a few times. The rearrangement joins TRBV19 to TRBJ1-5; D uncertain. The CDR3 contains 14 residues. V was trimmed by 3 bases and J by 2 bases, leaving 8 bases between them. In germline, CDR1 is LNHDA, CDR2 SQIVND (reference sequence). CDR3 region: CASSIREGNQPQHF. CDR3 sequence (DNA): TGTGCCAGTAGTATCCGAGAGGGCAATCAGCCCCAGCATTTT.

The chain recombines TRBV30 with TRBJ1-1; D may be TRBD1 (6 bases). V was cut by 3 bases and J by 1 base, with 18 bases left in between. The germline CDR1 and CDR2 sequences are GTSNPN and SVGIG (reference sequence). The CDR3 sequence is 16 residues long. The CDR3 DNA follows: TGTGCCTGGAGACTGCGGGGGGGGACAAGGAACACTGAAGCTTTCTTT. Encoded protein: CAWRLRGGTRNTEAFF.

In DNA form, the CDR3 reads TGTGCCACGGGGATGAGCCAAGAGACCCAGTACTTC. As protein: CATGMSQETQYF. The rearrangement links TRBV30 to TRBJ2-5; D perhaps matches TRBD2 (5 bases). CDR1 GTSNPN and CDR2 SVGIG come from the germline V gene (reference sequence). Trimming took 8 bases from V and 1 from J, leaving 11 bases between them. This CDR3 comprises 12 residues.

The rearrangement uses TRBV21-1 and TRBJ2-1; TRBD2 is the table's D call and was not checked against the DNA. TRBV21-1 is shown as a pseudogene. This CDR3 has 17 residues. The CDR3 sequence: CASSKGRGAHLGNEQFF. In DNA, the CDR3 is TGTGCCAGCAGCAAAGGGAGGGGCGCCCACCTGGGGAATGAGCAGTTCTTC.

The chain links TRBV19 to TRBJ2-5, with 8 bases identical to TRBD1. The germline gives CDR1 LNHDA, CDR2 SQIVND (reference sequence). V lost 6 bases, J lost 5 bases, and 11 bases stayed unmatched. The CDR3 covers 15 residues. The CDR3 sequence: CASRLNGQGWETQYF. CDR3 bases: TGTGCCAGTAGGTTAAACGGACAGGGTTGGGAGACCCAGTACTTC. Variable domain in full (rest from reference TRBV19 and TRBJ2-5): DGGITQSPKYLFRKEGQNVTLSCEQNLNHDAMYWYRQDPGQGLRLIYYSQIVNDFQKGDIAEGYSVSREKKESFPLTVTSAQKNPTAFYLCASRLNGQGWETQYFGPGTRLLVL.

This sequence joins TRBV7-9 and TRBJ2-5; tentatively, D is TRBD2 (7 bases). Germline CDR1 is SEHNR and CDR2 is FQNEAQ (reference sequence). The CDR3 is 15 amino acids. V lost 0 bases and J 5 bases, leaving 13 bases between the germline ends. The CDR3 DNA reads as TGTGCCAGCAGCTTAGCGTGGGGGGGCCGGGAGACCCAGTACTTC. It codes for CASSLAWGGRETQYF. The full variable domain, rest sourced from reference TRBV7-9 and TRBJ2-5, is DTGVSQNPRHKITKRGQNVTFRCDPISEHNRLYWYRQTLGQGPEFLTYFQNEAQLEKSRLLSDRFSAERPKGSFSTLEIQRTEQGDSAMYLCASSLAWGGRETQYFGPGTRLLVL.